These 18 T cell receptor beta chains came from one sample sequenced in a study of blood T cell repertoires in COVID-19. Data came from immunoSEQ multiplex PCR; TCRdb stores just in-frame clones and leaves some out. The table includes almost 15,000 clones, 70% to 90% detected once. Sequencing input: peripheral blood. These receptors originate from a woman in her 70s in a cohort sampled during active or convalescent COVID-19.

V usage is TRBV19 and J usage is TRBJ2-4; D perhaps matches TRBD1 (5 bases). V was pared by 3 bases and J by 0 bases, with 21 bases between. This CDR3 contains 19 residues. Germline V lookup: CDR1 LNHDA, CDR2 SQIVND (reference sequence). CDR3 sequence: CASSIALQGVNLAKNIQYF. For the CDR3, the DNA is TGTGCCAGTAGTATCGCTCTCCAGGGCGTAAACCTAGCCAAAAACATTCAGTACTTC.

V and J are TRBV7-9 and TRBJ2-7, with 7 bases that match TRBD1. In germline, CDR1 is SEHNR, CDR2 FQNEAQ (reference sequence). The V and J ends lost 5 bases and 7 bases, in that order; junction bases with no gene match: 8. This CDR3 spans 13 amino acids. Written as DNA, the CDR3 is TGTGCCAGCAGCGTGACAGGGTTGCGGGAGCAGTACTTC. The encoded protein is CASSVTGLREQYF.

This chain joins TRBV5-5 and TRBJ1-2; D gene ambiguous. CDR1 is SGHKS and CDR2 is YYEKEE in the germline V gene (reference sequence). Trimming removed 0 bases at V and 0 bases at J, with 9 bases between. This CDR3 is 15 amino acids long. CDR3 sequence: CASSLERRPNYGYTF. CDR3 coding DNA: TGTGCCAGCAGCTTGGAAAGGAGACCTAACTATGGCTACACCTTC.

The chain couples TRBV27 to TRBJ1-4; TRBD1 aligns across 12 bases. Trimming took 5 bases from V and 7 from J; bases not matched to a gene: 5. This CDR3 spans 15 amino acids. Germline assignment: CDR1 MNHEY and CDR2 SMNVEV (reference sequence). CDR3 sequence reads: CASSGRDRGPEKLFF. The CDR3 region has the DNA TGTGCCAGCAGTGGGAGGGACAGGGGGCCTGAAAAACTGTTTTTT. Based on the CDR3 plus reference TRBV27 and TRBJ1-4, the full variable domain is EAQVTQNPRYLITVTGKKLTVTCSQNMNHEYMSWYRQDPGLGLRQIYYSMNVEVTDKGDVPEGYKVSRKEKRNFPLILESPSPNQTSLYFCASSGRDRGPEKLFFGSGTQLSVL.

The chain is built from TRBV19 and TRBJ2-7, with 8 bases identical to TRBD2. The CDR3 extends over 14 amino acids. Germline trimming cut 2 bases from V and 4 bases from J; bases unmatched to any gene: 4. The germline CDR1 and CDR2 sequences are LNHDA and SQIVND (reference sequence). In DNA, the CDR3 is TGTGCCAGTAGTATAAGCGGGGGTCCGTACGAGCAGTACTTC. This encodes CASSISGGPYEQYF.

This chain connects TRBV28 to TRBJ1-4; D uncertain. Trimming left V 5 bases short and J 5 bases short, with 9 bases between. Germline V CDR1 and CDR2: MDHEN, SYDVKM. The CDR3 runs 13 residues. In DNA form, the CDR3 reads TGTGCCAGCAGTCCACTGATAAATGAAAAACTGTTTTTT. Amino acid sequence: CASSPLINEKLFF.

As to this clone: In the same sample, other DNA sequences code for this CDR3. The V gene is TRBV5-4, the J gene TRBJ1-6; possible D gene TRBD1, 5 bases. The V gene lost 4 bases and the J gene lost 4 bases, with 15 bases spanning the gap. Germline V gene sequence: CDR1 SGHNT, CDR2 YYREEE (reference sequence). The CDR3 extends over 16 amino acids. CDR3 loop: CASSSSGGSYNSPLHF. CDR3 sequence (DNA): TGTGCCAGCAGCAGTTCCGGGGGAAGTTATAATTCACCCCTCCACTTT.

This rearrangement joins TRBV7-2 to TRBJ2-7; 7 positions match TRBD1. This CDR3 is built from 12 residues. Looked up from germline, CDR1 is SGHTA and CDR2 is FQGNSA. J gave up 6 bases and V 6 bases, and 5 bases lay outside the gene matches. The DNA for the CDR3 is TGTGCCAGCAGATTCGGGACAGCCGAGCAGTACTTC. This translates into CASRFGTAEQYF.

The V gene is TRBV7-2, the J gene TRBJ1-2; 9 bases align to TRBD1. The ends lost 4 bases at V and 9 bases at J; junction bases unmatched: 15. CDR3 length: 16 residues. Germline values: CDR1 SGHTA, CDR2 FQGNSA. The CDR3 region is CASSSQGSGQGRSYTF. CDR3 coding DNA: TGTGCCAGCAGCTCTCAAGGGTCGGGACAGGGTAGAAGCTACACCTTC.

CDR3 region: CASSLETGGISPLHF. The CDR3 DNA sequence: TGTGCCAGCAGCTTGGAGACAGGGGGAATTTCACCCCTCCACTTT. J is TRBJ1-6 and V is TRBV5-6; 9 bases are a match to TRBD1. The CDR3 totals 15 residues. Germline-derived CDR1 and CDR2 are SGHDT and YYEEEE. The trim removed 0 bases at V and 9 bases at J, leaving 4 bases unmatched.

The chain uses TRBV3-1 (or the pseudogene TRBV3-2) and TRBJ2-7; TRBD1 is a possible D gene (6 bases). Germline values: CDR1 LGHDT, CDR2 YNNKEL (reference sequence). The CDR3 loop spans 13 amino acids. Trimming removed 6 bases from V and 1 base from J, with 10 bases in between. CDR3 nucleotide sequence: TGTGCCAGCAGTGAGGACAGATCCTACGAGCAGTACTTC. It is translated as CASSEDRSYEQYF.

DNA for the CDR3: TGTGCCAGCAGTTTATTTGAGGGACAACTCAACGTCCTGACTTTC. It specifies CASSLFEGQLNVLTF. The rearrangement uses TRBV27 and TRBJ2-6; maybe TRBD1 (6 bases). The germline CDR1 and CDR2 sequences are MNHEY and SMNVEV (reference sequence). V dropped 1 base and J dropped 9 bases, with 13 bases sitting between them. The CDR3 extends over 15 amino acids.

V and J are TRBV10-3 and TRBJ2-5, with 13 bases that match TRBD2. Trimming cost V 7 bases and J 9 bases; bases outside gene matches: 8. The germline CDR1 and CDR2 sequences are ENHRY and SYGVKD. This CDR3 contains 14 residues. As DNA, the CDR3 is TGTGCCATCAAGGGGACTAGCGGGGTTGGGGCCCAGTACTTC. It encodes CAIKGTSGVGAQYF.

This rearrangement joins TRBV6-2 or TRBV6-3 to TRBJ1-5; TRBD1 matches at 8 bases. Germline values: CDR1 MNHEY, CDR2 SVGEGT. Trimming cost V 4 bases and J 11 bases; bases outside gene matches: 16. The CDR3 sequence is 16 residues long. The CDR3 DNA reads TGTGCCAGCAGTTCACCGGACAGGGTGTTAATCGGGTCCCAGCATTTT. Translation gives CASSSPDRVLIGSQHF.

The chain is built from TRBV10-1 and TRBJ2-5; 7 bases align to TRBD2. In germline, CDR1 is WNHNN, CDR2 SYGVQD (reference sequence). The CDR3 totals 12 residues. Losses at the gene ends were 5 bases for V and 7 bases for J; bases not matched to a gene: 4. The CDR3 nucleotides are TGCGCCAGCAGTCCCCGCGGGGGGACCCAGTACTTC. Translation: CASSPRGGTQYF.

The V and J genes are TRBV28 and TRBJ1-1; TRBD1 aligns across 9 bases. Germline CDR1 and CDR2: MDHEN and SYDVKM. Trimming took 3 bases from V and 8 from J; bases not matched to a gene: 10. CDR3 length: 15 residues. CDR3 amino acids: CASSLNRGLPSEAFF. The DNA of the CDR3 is TGTGCCAGCAGTTTGAACAGGGGGCTACCCTCCGAAGCTTTCTTT.

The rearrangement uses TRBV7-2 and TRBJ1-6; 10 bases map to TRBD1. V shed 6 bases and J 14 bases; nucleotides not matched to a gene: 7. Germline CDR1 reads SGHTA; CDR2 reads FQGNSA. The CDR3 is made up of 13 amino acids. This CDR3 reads CASSPTGQGTLHF. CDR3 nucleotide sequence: TGTGCCAGCAGTCCCACGGGACAGGGGACCCTCCACTTT.

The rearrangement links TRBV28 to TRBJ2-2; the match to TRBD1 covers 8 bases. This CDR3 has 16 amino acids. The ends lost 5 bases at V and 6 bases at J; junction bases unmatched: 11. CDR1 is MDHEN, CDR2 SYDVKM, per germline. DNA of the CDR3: TGTGCCAGCAGTACAAGCCCAGGGGGCGCATCCGGGGAGCTGTTTTTT. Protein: CASSTSPGGASGELFF.